A single sample gave rise to the 23 T cell receptor beta chains below, sequenced in a study of blood T cell repertoires in COVID-19 (dated by TCRdb to about 2020). Library creation used the immunoSEQ multiplex PCR assay. Here the immuneACCESS table is served through TCRdb, limited to in-frame sequences with V and J called. Missing clones are a known gap in these copies; in checked studies unresolved V genes cover under half, and the rest lacks a known reason. Within this sample are about 220,000 clones, with roughly 80% of them counted one time only. Jointly, the top ten make up roughly 5% of the sample. The sequencing sample was made of peripheral blood. These receptors all come from a human donor in a cohort sampled during active COVID-19.

This clone appeared a few times. The rearrangement links TRBV10-1 to TRBJ2-7; D might be TRBD2 (5 bases). The CDR3 totals 15 residues. The V gene lost 2 bases and the J gene lost 2 bases, with 13 bases spanning the gap. Germline V CDR1 and CDR2: WNHNN, SYGVQD (reference sequence). The CDR3 DNA follows: TGCGCCAGCAGTGAGCGGGATAAGCGGACCTACGAGCAGTACTTC. Residues: CASSERDKRTYEQYF.

The chain has TRBV28 and TRBJ2-7, with 7 positions matching TRBD1. Trimming took 6 bases from V and 1 from J; bases not matched to a gene: 6. This CDR3 is built from 14 residues. Germline CDR1 and CDR2: MDHEN and SYDVKM. The CDR3 DNA reads as TGTGCCAGCAGAGCAGGGGGAAGTTCCTACGAGCAGTACTTC. Translation: CASRAGGSSYEQYF.

This chain links TRBV5-1 with TRBJ1-4, with a tentative D call TRBD1 (5 bases). Germline lookup yields CDR1 SGHRS and CDR2 YFSETQ. This CDR3 spans 15 amino acids. With 4 bases removed from V and 5 bases from J, the gap between germline ends came to 15 bases. CDR3 DNA sequence: TGCGCCAGCAGCCGTTCCGGGACTAACAATGAAAAACTGTTTTTT. Protein sequence: CASSRSGTNNEKLFF.

The rearrangement links TRBV7-2 to TRBJ1-5; unclear D gene. The V gene lost 5 bases and the J gene lost 3 bases, with 5 bases spanning the gap. The CDR3 is 12 amino acids. Germline-derived CDR1 and CDR2 are SGHTA and FQGNSA. The CDR3 DNA is TGTGCCAGCAGCGTCAACAATCAGCCCCAGCATTTT. Residues: CASSVNNQPQHF.

The chain recombines TRBV2 with TRBJ1-3, with 7 nucleotides matching TRBD1. V was pared by 5 bases and J by 3 bases, with 7 bases of the junction left unmatched. Germline V gives CDR1 SNHLY, CDR2 FYNNEI. This CDR3 has 15 amino acids. This CDR3 reads CASSINRGGGNTIYF. In DNA, the CDR3 is TGTGCCAGCAGTATAAACAGGGGAGGTGGAAACACCATATATTTT.

CDR3 bases: TGTGCCAGCAGTGAAGGGGTTAGCGGCTCCTACGAGCAGTACTTC. Translated: CASSEGVSGSYEQYF. The chain combines TRBV2 with TRBJ2-7, with D possibly TRBD2 on 6 matching bases. The germline gives CDR1 SNHLY, CDR2 FYNNEI. There are 15 residues in the CDR3. Deletions cut 1 base from V and 0 bases from J, with 10 bases between. The full variable domain, completed using reference TRBV2 and TRBJ2-7, is EPEVTQTPSHQVTQMGQEVILRCVPISNHLYFYWYRQILGQKVEFLVSFYNNEISEKSEIFDDQFSVERPDGSNFTLKIRSTKLEDSAMYFCASSEGVSGSYEQYFGPGTRLTVT.

This clone was counted between two and nine times. The chain is built from TRBV5-6 and TRBJ1-3; TRBD1 might be the D (6 bases). The CDR3 runs 14 residues. The germline gives CDR1 SGHDT, CDR2 YYEEEE. The V and J ends lost 2 bases and 0 bases respectively, with 6 bases between them. The DNA for the CDR3 is TGTGCCAGCAGCTTACAGGGCTCTGGAAACACCATATATTTT. Protein: CASSLQGSGNTIYF.

The V call is TRBV9, the J call TRBJ1-3; 8 nucleotides line up with TRBD1. The J segment lost 3 bases and the V segment lost 3 bases, leaving 8 bases of the junction unmatched. There are 16 residues in the CDR3. Germline V lookup: CDR1 SGDLS, CDR2 YYNGEE. For the CDR3, the DNA is TGTGCCAGCAGCGACGACAGGGGATCAGGTGGAAACACCATATATTTT. Translation: CASSDDRGSGGNTIYF.

The chain carries TRBV19 and TRBJ2-7, with 8 bases aligning to TRBD2. J was trimmed by 3 bases and V by 3 bases; bases with no gene match: 7. Germline CDR1 is LNHDA and CDR2 is SQIVND (reference sequence). CDR3 size: 15 residues. DNA for the CDR3: TGTGCCAGTAGTATTTCACTAGCGGCGATCTACGAGCAGTACTTC. Translating gives CASSISLAAIYEQYF.

CDR3 DNA: TGTGCCAGCAGTCTTACAGGAGATTACGAGCAGTACTTC. Translated: CASSLTGDYEQYF. V gene TRBV28 combines with J gene TRBJ2-7; perhaps TRBD1 as D (5 bases). CDR1 is MDHEN and CDR2 is SYDVKM in the germline V gene. V was clipped by 5 bases and J by 4 bases, with 12 bases between them. The CDR3 consists of 13 residues.

This clone was counted a few times. CDR3 coding DNA: TGTGCCAGCAGCGGGACAGAGACCTACGAGCAGTACTTC. It encodes CASSGTETYEQYF. V usage is TRBV5-8 and J usage is TRBJ2-7; TRBD1 agrees at 7 bases. This CDR3 is built from 13 residues. V dropped 4 bases and J dropped 2; count of bases not matched to a gene: 3. Per the germline V gene, CDR1 is SGHTS and CDR2 is YDEGEE.

The V and J genes are TRBV4-2 and TRBJ2-7; D uncertain. The germline V gene encodes CDR1 LGHNA and CDR2 YNFKEQ. The CDR3 runs 15 residues. Deletions cut 0 bases from V and 0 bases from J, with 9 bases between. The CDR3 coding sequence is TGTGCCAGCAGCCAAGATAGAAGGAGCTCCTACGAGCAGTACTTC. Protein sequence: CASSQDRRSSYEQYF.

The rearrangement links TRBV6-2 or TRBV6-3 to TRBJ1-1, with TRBD1 matching 7 bases. J lost 2 bases, V lost 4 bases, and 10 bases had no gene match. Germline V gene lookup returns CDR1 MNHEY and CDR2 SVGEGT. The CDR3 extends over 16 amino acids. The CDR3 DNA is TGTGCCAGCAGTTCCCGACAGGGCTTGATTAACACTGAAGCTTTCTTT. Protein sequence: CASSSRQGLINTEAFF.

This clone was recorded a few times. This chain links TRBV5-1 with TRBJ1-2; D ambiguous. The CDR3 is 14 amino acids. Trimming removed 0 bases from V and 0 bases from J, with 6 bases in between. Germline-derived CDR1 and CDR2 are SGHRS and YFSETQ. The CDR3 sequence: CASSLDGTNYGYTF. In nucleotides, the CDR3 is TGCGCCAGCAGCTTGGACGGTACTAACTATGGCTACACCTTC.

The table lists this clone with a few counts. This chain uses TRBV18 with TRBJ1-5, with D perhaps TRBD1 (6 bases). Trimming pared 3 bases from V and 3 bases from J, leaving 12 bases between. This CDR3 contains 15 residues. CDR1 is KGHSH, CDR2 LQKENI, per germline. The CDR3 region is CASSPGDRFNQPQHF. The CDR3, as DNA: TGTGCCAGCTCACCGGGAGACAGGTTCAATCAGCCCCAGCATTTT.

The chain has TRBV5-4 and TRBJ2-5; tentatively, D is TRBD1 (6 bases). CDR1 SGHNT and CDR2 YYREEE come from the germline V gene (reference sequence). V gave up 4 bases and J gave up 1 base, with 11 bases separating them. The CDR3 has 14 residues. This chain's CDR3 is CASSPGTLQETQYF. The CDR3 DNA reads as TGTGCCAGCAGCCCGGGGACACTCCAAGAGACCCAGTACTTC.

The chain recombines TRBV21-1 with TRBJ1-6. TRBV21-1 is noted as a pseudogene. The CDR3 length is 15 residues. CDR3 sequence reads: CASSNLSRYNSPLHF. CDR3 nucleotides: TGTGCCAGCAGCAATCTTTCACGGTATAATTCACCCCTCCACTTT.

The rearrangement uses TRBV5-4 and TRBJ1-2; TRBD1 might be the D (5 bases). The CDR3 totals 14 residues. V gave up 7 bases and J gave up 4 bases, with 17 bases separating them. The V gene's germline CDR1 is SGHNT and CDR2 YYREEE (reference sequence). The CDR3 reads CASGPPGFRYGYTF. The CDR3 DNA follows: TGTGCCAGCGGGCCCCCAGGGTTCCGCTATGGCTACACCTTC.

There are many counts of this clone. The chain links TRBV28 to TRBJ2-7, with unresolved D. Trimming took 2 bases from V and 0 from J, leaving 8 bases between them. Germline values: CDR1 MDHEN, CDR2 SYDVKM. This CDR3 contains 14 residues. The CDR3 DNA reads as TGTGCCAGCAGTTTACGGGTAAACTCCTACGAGCAGTACTTC. Translation: CASSLRVNSYEQYF.

This chain uses TRBV27 with TRBJ1-1, with D perhaps matching TRBD1 (5 bases). The CDR3 sequence is 14 residues long. V gave up 4 bases and J gave up 5 bases, with 14 bases separating them. Germline V gene lookup returns CDR1 MNHEY and CDR2 SMNVEV (reference sequence). CDR3 residues: CASSSTGGWTEAFF. As DNA, the CDR3 is TGTGCCAGCAGTTCCACAGGTGGTTGGACTGAAGCTTTCTTT.

This clone occurred a few times. The chain joins TRBV28 to TRBJ1-5; 7 bases fit TRBD1. Unmatched junction bases numbered 12, after V lost 7 bases and J lost 9 bases. Germline assignment: CDR1 MDHEN and CDR2 SYDVKM. CDR3 size: 14 residues. Here the CDR3 reads CASIPGQPGWPQHF. CDR3 in DNA: TGTGCCAGCATTCCGGGACAGCCTGGTTGGCCCCAGCATTTT.

J is TRBJ2-7 and V is TRBV3-1 (or the pseudogene TRBV3-2); D may be TRBD2 (5 bases). The CDR3 sequence is 13 residues long. Between the trimmed V and J ends, which lost 1 base and 5 bases, there was a span of 9 bases. Germline-derived CDR1 and CDR2 are LGHDT and YNNKEL (reference sequence). The chain's CDR3 is CASSQALRDEQYF. The CDR3 DNA is TGTGCCAGCAGCCAAGCGTTGAGGGACGAGCAGTACTTC.

The CDR3: CASSFSRGNTIYF. Written as DNA, the CDR3 is TGTGCCAGCAGCTTCAGCAGGGGAAACACCATATATTTT. V is TRBV7-9 and J is TRBJ1-3; D is unresolved. This CDR3 region has 13 residues. The V and J ends lost 3 bases and 4 bases respectively, with 7 bases between them. The germline V gene encodes CDR1 SEHNR and CDR2 FQNEAQ (reference sequence).